The TCR beta chain under discussion was sequenced for a study of siplizumab effects on memory and regulatory T cells. Regarding the study as a whole: Only a minor fraction of alloreactive clones mapped to unstimulated subsets. In unstimulated cells, naive T cells appeared more diverse than memory T cells and seemed major alloresponse contributors. Fewer alloreactive sequences mapped to unstimulated CD4+ memory cells under siplizumab.

CDR3 size: 13 residues. Germline V gives CDR1 MGHRA, CDR2 YSYEKL. Trimming cost V 0 bases and J 7 bases, with 9 bases left between them. This clone is a singleton in its sample. Its antigen is not known. Generated by immunoSEQ multiplex PCR, the TCRdb table keeps only in-frame clones and is missing some. The repertoire holds 92,000 or so clones, just under 90% seen once, with 15% in the top ten. Sequenced: CD4+ T cells sorted from blood. The chain carries TRBV4-1 and TRBJ1-2; D gene unclear. This receptor was taken from a human donor in good health. The CDR3 is CASSQDEGGGYTF. Written as DNA, the CDR3 is TGCGCCAGCAGCCAAGATGAGGGCGGTGGCTACACCTTC.